The rows below give T cell receptor beta chains drawn from one sample of a study of T cell responses to AZD1222 COVID-19 vaccine. Produced via immunoSEQ multiplex PCR; TCRdb's table is partial and in-frame only. Among roughly 70,000 clones listed, 75% to 95% were seen once. Source: peripheral blood, taken 28 days after the second dose of the MenACWY control vaccine. The receptors were gathered from an adult who received the MenACWY meningococcal vaccine as a control. Each CDR3 is given with its conserved first and last residue. Each record gives: V gene, J gene, D gene, clone size, CDR3 DNA, CDR3 protein. D genes are given only for firm matches. Clone sizes are given selectively: once, few, many, or a class where the clone is expanded.

>TRBV5-1|TRBJ2-5|TRBD2|once
TGCGCCAGCAGCTTGGCTGCTAGCGGGACCCAAGAGACCCAGTACTTC
CASSLAASGTQETQYF
>TRBV27|TRBJ1-1|NA|NA
TGTGCCAGCGGATCGGGGGTGACTGCTTTCTTT
CASGSGVTAFF
>TRBV5-4|TRBJ2-2|NA|NA
TGTGCCAGCAGCGATAGTAGTTCCGGGGAGCTGTTTTTT
CASSDSSSGELFF
>TRBV5-4|TRBJ2-3|NA|NA
TGTGCGTCAGAGGACGCTAGCACAGATACGCAGTATTTT
CASEDASTDTQYF
>TRBV14|TRBJ1-1|TRBD1|NA
TGTGCCAGCAGTCAATCAGGGGGCTACTCTGAAGCTTTCTTT
CASSQSGGYSEAFF
>TRBV7-8|TRBJ2-7|NA|NA
TGTGCCAGCAGCTTAGCCCCGCCCTCCGGTGGCGAGCAGTACTTC
CASSLAPPSGGEQYF
>TRBV6-5|TRBJ2-7|TRBD2|NA
TGTGCCAGCACCCTTACGGGGGGTCACGAGCAGTACTTC
CASTLTGGHEQYF
>TRBV15|TRBJ1-4|NA|once
TGTGCCACCAGCAATCCCTCCCCCGCGGACCACGGGCCAACTAATGAAAAACTGTTTTTT
CATSNPSPADHGPTNEKLFF
>TRBV7-3|TRBJ2-1|NA|NA
TGTGCCAGCAGCTTAGGGGGACTTCACAATGAGCAGTTCTTC
CASSLGGLHNEQFF
>TRBV5-1|TRBJ1-1|NA|NA
TGCGCCAGCAGCTTAAGGACGGGGGGAGACACTGAAGCTTTCTTT
CASSLRTGGDTEAFF
>TRBV6-5|TRBJ1-1|NA|NA
TGTGCCAGCAGTTACTTGGACCCCGGAGGGACTGAAGCTTTCTTT
CASSYLDPGGTEAFF
>TRBV30|TRBJ2-5|TRBD2|NA
TGTGCCTGGAGGCGGGGGAGGGCCACCGAGACCCAGTACTTC
CAWRRGRATETQYF
>TRBV6-2/TRBV6-3|TRBJ1-5|NA|NA
TGTGCCAGCAGTTATCAGGGGCCCCAGCATTTT
CASSYQGPQHF
>TRBV6-2/TRBV6-3|TRBJ2-1|NA|NA
TGTGCCAGCAGTCCATGGACAGCCCACAATGAGCAGTTCTTC
CASSPWTAHNEQFF